This T cell receptor (beta chain) was identified in a study of blood T cell repertoires in COVID-19. Study-level information: Acute and convalescent COVID-19 samples came from the United States, Italy and Spain. PBMCs, B-cell-depleted T cells, or T cells were the source of the cDNA or gDNA that made up the material.

This clone showed up just once. The data were produced by immunoSEQ multiplex PCR, yet TCRdb's version contains in-frame clones alone and is incomplete. The repertoire consists of approximately 120,000 clones, with over 75% occurring once and the leading ten covering about 6.2%. The CDR3 loop spans 14 amino acids. The V segment lost 4 bases and the J segment 6 bases; nucleotides outside the gene matches: 9. Germline CDR1 reads SGHNT; CDR2 reads YYREEE (reference sequence). Specimen: peripheral blood. The chain has TRBV5-4 and TRBJ1-2, with 7 bases lining up with TRBD1. The TCR originated in a man aged 80 or over with active or convalescent COVID-19. CDR3 nucleotide sequence: TGTGCCAGCAGCACACCACAGGGGATAGATGGCTACACCTTC. Amino acid sequence: CASSTPQGIDGYTF.